One and the same sample provided the 2 T cell receptor beta chains below, sequenced in a study of T-cell memory formation after mild COVID-19. TCRdb independently ran MiXCR on the 5' RACE reads; one entry per CDR3 protein. The sample carries hundreds of thousands of distinct CDR3 sequences, less than 20% recorded once. Sequencing was done on a sample of PBMCs or a T cell subset sorted from them (not recorded which). These receptors originate from a man in his late teens or twenties who had mild COVID-19 (a few samples of this study predate the infection). Cell type and time point are not known.

The rearrangement joins TRBV5-1 to TRBJ2-5; TRBD1 agrees at 8 bases. This CDR3 has 14 residues. Germline V CDR1 and CDR2: SGHRS, YFSETQ. The trim removed 5 bases at V and 1 base at J, leaving 4 bases unmatched. The CDR3 region is CASRGTGPQETQYF. CDR3 in DNA: TGCGCCAGCAGAGGGACAGGCCCCCAAGAGACCCAGTACTTC.

The chain joins TRBV5-1 to TRBJ1-2; D remains ambiguous. CDR1 and CDR2 (germline): SGHRS, YFSETQ. V shed 0 bases and J shed 4 bases, with 13 bases lying between them. There are 15 residues in the CDR3. CDR3 protein: CASSLDGSSCYGYTF. CDR3 nucleotide sequence: TGCGCCAGCAGCTTGGATGGGTCCTCCTGCTATGGCTACACCTTC.